A single sample gave rise to the 29 T cell receptor beta chains below, sequenced in a study of T cells in Graves' hyperthyroidism and ophthalmopathy. RNA transcripts yielded amplified TCR beta CDR3 regions. The TCR CDR3 was amplified in a first-round RT-PCR using the HTBI primer set. TCRdb reanalysed the multiplex PCR reads using MiXCR and keeps one entry per CDR3 protein. This table holds more than 550,000 distinct CDR3 sequences, over 15% found once. Source material: blood. The receptors here all came from a woman aged 45-65 years with Graves' hyperthyroidism that later progressed to Graves' ophthalmopathy.

In this sample, this clonotype turned up many times. The chain couples TRBV5-1 to TRBJ2-7; maybe TRBD2 (6 bases). The CDR3 extends over 15 amino acids. Per germline, CDR1 SGHRS and CDR2 YFSETQ. The V and J ends lost 4 bases and 2 bases respectively, with 16 bases between them. The CDR3 DNA follows: TGCGCCAGCAGCATCGGGGGAATTGACACCTACGAGCAGTACTTC. The encoded protein is CASSIGGIDTYEQYF.

This rearrangement joins TRBV12-3 or TRBV12-4 to TRBJ2-1, with TRBD1 matching 8 bases. V lost 6 bases and J lost 2; bases outside the gene matches: 3. The CDR3 spans 14 residues. CDR3 loop: CASRGTGPYNEQFF. The CDR3, as DNA: TGTGCCAGCAGGGGGACAGGTCCCTACAATGAGCAGTTCTTC.

This chain joins TRBV7-9 and TRBJ1-1, with D perhaps TRBD1 (6 bases). Germline lookup yields CDR1 SEHNR and CDR2 FQNEAQ (reference sequence). This CDR3 is built from 15 residues. Trimming pared 0 bases from V and 3 bases from J, leaving 11 bases between. The CDR3 nucleotides read TGTGCCAGCAGCTTAGCTGGGGGCCTAGACACTGAAGCTTTCTTT. Its protein is CASSLAGGLDTEAFF.

This clonotype has at least ten counts. The chain uses TRBV3-1 and TRBJ2-3; 7 bases are a match to TRBD2. The V gene end was trimmed by 6 bases and the J gene end by 1 base; junction bases not matched to a gene: 13. Germline-derived CDR1 and CDR2 are LGHDT and YNNKEL (reference sequence). There are 17 residues in the CDR3. CDR3 DNA sequence: TGTGCCAGCAGTCCCTACTTGGGGGGGACCCGCACAGATACGCAGTATTTT. Amino acids: CASSPYLGGTRTDTQYF.

The chain links TRBV27 to TRBJ1-2; a possible D gene is TRBD1 (5 bases). Germline CDR1 MNHEY, CDR2 SMNVEV (reference sequence). V lost 6 bases, J lost 8 bases, and 22 bases lay in between. This CDR3 region has 15 residues. The CDR3 nucleotides are TGTGCCAGCAGCTTCGATGGGGCCCTTTCGGAAGGCTACACCTTC. Encoded protein: CASSFDGALSEGYTF.

This clonotype was seen ten or more times. The CDR3 reads CASPGQGAVGYTF. CDR3 sequence (DNA): TGTGCCAGCCCGGGACAGGGGGCTGTTGGCTACACCTTC. The V and J genes are TRBV2 and TRBJ1-2, with 12 bases matching TRBD1. The V gene end was trimmed by 8 bases and the J gene end by 7 bases; junction bases not matched to a gene: 5. CDR3 length equals 13 residues. Germline V gene lookup returns CDR1 SNHLY and CDR2 FYNNEI.

In this sample, this clonotype turned up many times. This sequence joins TRBV5-4 and TRBJ2-3; tentatively, D is TRBD1 or TRBD2 (5 bases each). Trimming pared 0 bases from V and 2 bases from J, leaving 13 bases between. Per germline, CDR1 SGHNT and CDR2 YYREEE (reference sequence). The CDR3 spans 16 residues. The CDR3 DNA reads as TGTGCCAGCAGCTTGGTGTCGGGGCGAAACACAGATACGCAGTATTTT. It specifies CASSLVSGRNTDTQYF.

This clonotype was recorded at least ten times. One end of the junction fails to match germline, which may point to a read error. The V gene is TRBV5-1, the J gene TRBJ1-1, with a weak D call TRBD1 (6 bases). CDR3 length: 12 residues. CDR1 and CDR2 (germline): SGHRS, YFSETQ. The chain's CDR3 is CASSLRGAEAFF. The CDR3 region has the DNA TGTGCCAGCAGTTTAAGGGGGGCAGAGGCTTTCTTT.

This clonotype has a single count. The genes are TRBV4-2 and TRBJ2-7; D is possibly TRBD2 (6 bases). This CDR3 has 14 amino acids. Germline V gene lookup returns CDR1 LGHNA and CDR2 YNFKEQ. V was trimmed by 1 base and J by 5 bases, leaving 12 bases between them. CDR3 residues: CASSQAEGSNEQYF. In DNA form, the CDR3 reads TGTGCCAGCAGCCAAGCGGAGGGCAGCAACGAGCAGTACTTC.

This sequence joins TRBV4-1 and TRBJ2-1, with no clear D. This CDR3 contains 17 residues. CDR1 is MGHRA and CDR2 is YSYEKL in the germline V gene. V was pared by 0 bases and J by 0 bases, with 12 bases between. CDR3 nucleotides: TGCGCCAGCAGCCAAGATCGAGGAGCGAGCTCCTACAATGAGCAGTTCTTC. Amino acid sequence: CASSQDRGASSYNEQFF.

V is TRBV6-1 and J is TRBJ1-1, with D unclear. Trimming left V 2 bases short and J 11 bases short, with 12 bases between. The germline V gene has CDR1 MNHNS and CDR2 SASEGT. The CDR3 sequence is 12 residues long. The CDR3 sequence: CASSEWRELAFF. In nucleotides, the CDR3 is TGTGCCAGCAGTGAATGGAGGGAGTTGGCTTTCTTT.

This clonotype was picked up many times. The chain joins TRBV20-1 to TRBJ1-4; no clear D gene. The ends were cut back, 1 base at V and 6 bases at J, with 15 bases in the middle. In germline, CDR1 is DFQATT, CDR2 SNEGSKA (reference sequence). The CDR3 totals 15 residues. The DNA for the CDR3 is TGCAGTGCTAGAGTCCCGTGGGGTCCGGATGAAAAACTGTTTTTT. Translated: CSARVPWGPDEKLFF.

This clonotype was observed a few times. V and J are TRBV19 and TRBJ2-5; 7 bases are a match to TRBD1. Germline V gene sequence: CDR1 LNHDA, CDR2 SQIVND (reference sequence). The CDR3 contains 15 residues. Germline trimming cut 3 bases from V and 1 base from J; bases unmatched to any gene: 5. The CDR3 region has the DNA TGTGCCAGTAGTATCAGGGGGATCCTCCAAGAGACCCAGTACTTC. This codes for CASSIRGILQETQYF.

Ten or more counts support this clonotype. The chain has TRBV12-3 or TRBV12-4 and TRBJ1-5; no clear D gene. The length of the CDR3 is 16 residues. Trimming removed 6 bases at V and 0 bases at J, with 15 bases between. DNA of the CDR3: TGTGCCAGCAGCCGACACATTCGGAATAGCAATCAGCCCCAGCATTTT. It encodes CASSRHIRNSNQPQHF.

This clonotype appeared many times. This chain uses TRBV10-3 with TRBJ1-1; D unclear. This CDR3 spans 14 amino acids. V was shortened by 2 bases and J by 4 bases, with 11 bases between the two germline ends. Per germline, CDR1 ENHRY and CDR2 SYGVKD. In DNA, the CDR3 is TGTGCCATCAGTGAGGTGTTTCCGAGCACTGAAGCTTTCTTT. Protein product: CAISEVFPSTEAFF.

This clonotype was found many times. The rearrangement links TRBV11-3 to TRBJ1-1, with D uncertain. The V gene lost 5 bases and the J gene lost 0 bases, with 16 bases spanning the gap. Looked up from germline, CDR1 is SGHNT and CDR2 is YENEEA. There are 16 residues in the CDR3. The CDR3 nucleotides read TGTGCCAGCAGCCCCCCGGAGGAGGGTATGAACACTGAAGCTTTCTTT. Its protein is CASSPPEEGMNTEAFF.

This clonotype has more than one count but fewer than ten. J is TRBJ2-1 and V is TRBV5-1; TRBD2 aligns across 12 bases. The ends lost 2 bases at V and 10 bases at J; junction bases unmatched: 10. The germline V gene has CDR1 SGHRS and CDR2 YFSETQ. CDR3 length equals 16 residues. In DNA, the CDR3 is TGCGCCAGCAGCTTTGCTGGACTAGCGGGGCAGGGGGAGCAGTTCTTC. As protein: CASSFAGLAGQGEQFF.

There are a few counts of this clonotype. The rearrangement links TRBV5-1 to TRBJ2-5; 8 positions agree with TRBD1. J was trimmed by 5 bases and V by 4 bases; bases with no gene match: 13. The CDR3 has 16 amino acids. Germline V CDR1 and CDR2: SGHRS, YFSETQ. In DNA form, the CDR3 reads TGCGCCAGCAGCCGAGCCGGGCAGGGGGCCTGGGAGACCCAGTACTTC. It yields the protein CASSRAGQGAWETQYF.

This clonotype was picked up a small number of times. J is TRBJ2-1 and V is TRBV6-1, with 7 bases fitting TRBD2. CDR3 length equals 12 residues. The V gene's germline CDR1 is MNHNS and CDR2 SASEGT. Unmatched junction bases numbered 3, after V lost 4 bases and J lost 9 bases. This chain's CDR3 is CASSGLAIEQFF. In DNA, the CDR3 is TGTGCCAGCAGTGGACTAGCCATTGAGCAGTTCTTC.

For the CDR3, the DNA is TGTGCCAGCAGGCCCGGGGGGCCCTGCAATGAGCAGTTCTTC. It codes for CASRPGGPCNEQFF. The J gene is TRBJ2-1, the V gene TRBV2; D is perhaps TRBD2 (7 bases). From germline, CDR1 is SNHLY and CDR2 FYNNEI. The CDR3 has 14 residues. V was cut by 6 bases and J by 6 bases, with 15 bases left in between.

V is TRBV11-1 and J is TRBJ1-2, with a tentative D call TRBD1 (5 bases). The CDR3 spans 16 residues. V gave up 0 bases and J gave up 3 bases, with 14 bases separating them. Per the germline V gene, CDR1 is SGHAT and CDR2 is FQDESV (reference sequence). The CDR3 sequence: CASSLAPEGLDYGYTF. CDR3 bases: TGTGCCAGCAGCTTAGCGCCTGAGGGGTTGGACTATGGCTACACCTTC. The complete variable domain, with remaining parts taken from reference TRBV11-1 and TRBJ1-2, reads EAEVAQSPRYKITEKSQAVAFWCDPISGHATLYWYRQILGQGPELLVQFQDESVVDDSQLPKDRFSAERLKGVDSTLKIQPAELGDSAMYLCASSLAPEGLDYGYTFGSGTRLTVV.

The chain links TRBV30 to TRBJ1-1; D is undetermined. CDR1 GTSNPN and CDR2 SVGIG come from the germline V gene (reference sequence). The CDR3 length is 12 residues. The V end lost 4 bases, the J end lost 2 bases, and 8 bases lay between the germline ends. CDR3 protein: CAWNQANTEAFF. The DNA for the CDR3 is TGTGCCTGGAATCAGGCTAACACTGAAGCTTTCTTT.

This clonotype came up a few times. This rearrangement joins TRBV6-1 to TRBJ2-3, with D unresolved. Germline CDR1 reads MNHNS; CDR2 reads SASEGT. The CDR3 is 13 residues long. V was clipped by 7 bases and J by 6 bases, with 14 bases between them. The CDR3 DNA sequence: TGTGCCAGCACCCCGTCTACGAGGGATACGCAGTATTTT. This sequence encodes CASTPSTRDTQYF.

This clonotype was seen at least ten times. V is TRBV2 and J is TRBJ1-5; D unclear. Deletions cut 0 bases from V and 4 bases from J, with 10 bases between. Germline assignment: CDR1 SNHLY and CDR2 FYNNEI. This CDR3 is 15 amino acids long. CDR3 nucleotides: TGTGCCAGCAGTGAAGCGCTTCGGGGAAATCAGCCCCAGCATTTT. Its protein product is CASSEALRGNQPQHF.

This clonotype was seen ten or more times. This chain connects TRBV10-3 to TRBJ2-7; 10 bases are shared with TRBD2. The V gene's germline CDR1 is ENHRY and CDR2 SYGVKD. Germline trimming cut 7 bases from V and 2 bases from J; bases unmatched to any gene: 11. The CDR3 runs 16 residues. CDR3 sequence (DNA): TGTGCCATCAACATATCACTAGCGGGGCTCCCCTACGAGCAGTACTTC. This gives the protein CAINISLAGLPYEQYF.

In regard to this clonotype: A read error may explain this, as a much larger clone is one base away. This chain links TRBV20-1 with TRBJ2-7, with unresolved D. The CDR3 contains 15 residues. Germline CDR1 is DFQATT and CDR2 is SNEGSKA (reference sequence). With 4 bases removed from V and 3 bases from J, the gap between germline ends came to 19 bases. CDR3 region: CSAKSPAVRNYEQYF. CDR3 DNA: TGCAGTGCTAAATCGCCAGCAGTTCGAAACTACGAGCAGTACTTC.

The rearrangement uses TRBV14 and TRBJ1-4, with unresolved D. The germline V and J ends were trimmed by 0 bases and 2 bases, with 10 bases remaining between them. The germline CDR1 and CDR2 sequences are SGHDN and FVKESK. The CDR3 is 16 amino acids. The DNA for the CDR3 is TGTGCCAGCAGCCAAGATTTGAGGCAGACTAATGAAAAACTGTTTTTT. This sequence encodes CASSQDLRQTNEKLFF.

This clonotype showed up many times. The chain joins TRBV18 to TRBJ1-2, with TRBD1 matching 9 bases. J gave up 4 bases and V 6 bases, and 15 bases lay outside the gene matches. This CDR3 is built from 17 residues. CDR1 is KGHSH, CDR2 LQKENI, per germline. The CDR3, as DNA: TGTGCCAGCTCCCAGGGGACAGGGTCCCAAGGTCTCTATGGCTACACCTTC. It is translated as CASSQGTGSQGLYGYTF.

This clonotype was seen at least ten times. This sequence joins TRBV5-1 and TRBJ2-3; weak D call: TRBD2 (7 bases). The length of the CDR3 is 17 residues. Trimming removed 4 bases at V and 2 bases at J, with 20 bases between. The germline CDR1 and CDR2 sequences are SGHRS and YFSETQ. CDR3 loop: CASSPRGGLDITDTQYF. As DNA, the CDR3 is TGCGCCAGCAGCCCCAGGGGCGGACTAGACATCACAGATACGCAGTATTTT.